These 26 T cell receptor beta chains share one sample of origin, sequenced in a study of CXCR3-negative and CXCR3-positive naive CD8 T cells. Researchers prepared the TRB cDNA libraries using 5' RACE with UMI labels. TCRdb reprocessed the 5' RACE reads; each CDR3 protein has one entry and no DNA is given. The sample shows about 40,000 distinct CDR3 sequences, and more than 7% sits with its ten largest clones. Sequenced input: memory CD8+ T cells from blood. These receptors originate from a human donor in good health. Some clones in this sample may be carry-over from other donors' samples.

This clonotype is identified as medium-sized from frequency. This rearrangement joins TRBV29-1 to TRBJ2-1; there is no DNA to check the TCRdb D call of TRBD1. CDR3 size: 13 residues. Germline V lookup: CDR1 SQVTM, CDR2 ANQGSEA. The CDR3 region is CSTRDRGNNEQFF.

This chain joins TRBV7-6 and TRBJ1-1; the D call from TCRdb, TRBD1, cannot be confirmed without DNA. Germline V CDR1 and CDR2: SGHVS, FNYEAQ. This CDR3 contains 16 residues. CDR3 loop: CASSEAGLGTNTEAFF.

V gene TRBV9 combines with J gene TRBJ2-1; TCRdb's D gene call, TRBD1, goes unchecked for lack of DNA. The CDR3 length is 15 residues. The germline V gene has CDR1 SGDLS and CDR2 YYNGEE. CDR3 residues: CASSPTGGGKNEQFF. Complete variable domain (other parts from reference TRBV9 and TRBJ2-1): DSGVTQTPKHLITATGQRVTLRCSPRSGDLSVYWYQQSLDQGLQFLIQYYNGEERAKGNILERFSAQQFPDLHSELNLSSLELGDSALYFCASSPTGGGKNEQFFGPGTRLTVL.

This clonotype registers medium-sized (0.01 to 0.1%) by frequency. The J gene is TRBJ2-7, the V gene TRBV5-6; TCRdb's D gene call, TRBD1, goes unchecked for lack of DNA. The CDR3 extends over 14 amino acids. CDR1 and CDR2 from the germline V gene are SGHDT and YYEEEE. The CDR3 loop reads CASSSRGLHYEQYF.

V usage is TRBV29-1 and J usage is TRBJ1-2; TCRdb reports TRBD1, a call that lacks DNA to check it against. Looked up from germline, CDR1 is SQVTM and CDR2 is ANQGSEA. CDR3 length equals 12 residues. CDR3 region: CSVSSGGMSYTF. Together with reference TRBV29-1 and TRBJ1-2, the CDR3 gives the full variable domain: SAVISQKPSRDICQRGTSLTIQCQVDSQVTMMFWYRQQPGQSLTLIATANQGSEATYESGFVIDKFPISRPNLTFSTLTVSNMSPEDSSIYLCSVSSGGMSYTFGSGTRLTVV.

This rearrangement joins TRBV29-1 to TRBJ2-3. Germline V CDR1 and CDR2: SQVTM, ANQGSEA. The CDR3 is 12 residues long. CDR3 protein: CSHGRLTDTQYF.

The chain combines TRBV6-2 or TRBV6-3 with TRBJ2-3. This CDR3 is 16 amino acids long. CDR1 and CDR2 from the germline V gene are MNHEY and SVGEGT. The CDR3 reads CASSYPNAHSTDTQYF.

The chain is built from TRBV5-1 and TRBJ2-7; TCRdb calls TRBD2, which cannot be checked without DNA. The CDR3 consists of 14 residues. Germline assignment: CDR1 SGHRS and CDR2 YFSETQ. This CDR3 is CASSYDSSGYEQYF.

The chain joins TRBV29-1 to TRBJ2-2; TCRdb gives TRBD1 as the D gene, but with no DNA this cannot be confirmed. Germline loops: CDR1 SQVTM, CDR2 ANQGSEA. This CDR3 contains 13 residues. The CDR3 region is CSGTGAPSGELFF.

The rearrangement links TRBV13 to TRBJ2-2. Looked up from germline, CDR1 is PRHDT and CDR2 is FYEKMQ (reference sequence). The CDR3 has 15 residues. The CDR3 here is CASTLGTANTGELFF. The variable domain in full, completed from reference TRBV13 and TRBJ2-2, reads AAGVIQSPRHLIKEKRETATLKCYPIPRHDTVYWYQQGPGQDPQFLISFYEKMQSDKGSIPDRFSAQQFSDYHSELNMSSLELGDSALYFCASTLGTANTGELFFGEGSRLTVL.

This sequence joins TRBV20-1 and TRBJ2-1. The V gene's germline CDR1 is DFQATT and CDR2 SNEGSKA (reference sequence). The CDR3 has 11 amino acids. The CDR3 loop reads CSARESVEQFF.

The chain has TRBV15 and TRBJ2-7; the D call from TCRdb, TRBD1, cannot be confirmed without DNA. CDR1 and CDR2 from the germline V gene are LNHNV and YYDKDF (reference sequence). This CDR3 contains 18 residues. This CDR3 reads CATSRDSNTGTASHEQYF. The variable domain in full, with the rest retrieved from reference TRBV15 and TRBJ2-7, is DAMVIQNPRYQVTQFGKPVTLSCSQTLNHNVMYWYQQKSSQAPKLLFHYYDKDFNNEADTPDNFQSRRPNTSFCFLDIRSPGLGDTAMYLCATSRDSNTGTASHEQYFGPGTRLTVT.

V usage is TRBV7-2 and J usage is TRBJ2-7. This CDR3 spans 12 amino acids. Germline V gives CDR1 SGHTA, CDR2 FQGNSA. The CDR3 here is CASSLYRLEQYF.

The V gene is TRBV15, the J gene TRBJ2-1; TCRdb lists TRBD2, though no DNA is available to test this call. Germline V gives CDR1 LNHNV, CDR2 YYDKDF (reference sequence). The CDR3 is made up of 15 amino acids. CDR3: CATSHRDSQINEQFF.

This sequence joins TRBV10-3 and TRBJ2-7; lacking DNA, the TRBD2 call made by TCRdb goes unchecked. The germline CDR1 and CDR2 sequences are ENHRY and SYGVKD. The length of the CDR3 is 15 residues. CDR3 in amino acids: CAITSGLAGNYEQYF.

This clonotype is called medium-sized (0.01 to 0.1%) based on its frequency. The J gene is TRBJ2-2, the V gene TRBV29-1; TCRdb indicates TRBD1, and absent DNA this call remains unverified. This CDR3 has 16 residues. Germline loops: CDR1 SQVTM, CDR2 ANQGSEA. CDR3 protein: CSVEWIQGAGTGELFF.

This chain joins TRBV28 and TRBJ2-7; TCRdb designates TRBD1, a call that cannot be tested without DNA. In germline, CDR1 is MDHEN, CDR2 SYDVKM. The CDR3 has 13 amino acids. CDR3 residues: CASKDSHAYEQYF.

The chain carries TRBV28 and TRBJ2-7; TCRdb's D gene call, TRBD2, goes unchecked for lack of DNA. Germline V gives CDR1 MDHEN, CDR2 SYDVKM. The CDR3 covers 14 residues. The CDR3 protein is CASSSPFKSYEQYF.

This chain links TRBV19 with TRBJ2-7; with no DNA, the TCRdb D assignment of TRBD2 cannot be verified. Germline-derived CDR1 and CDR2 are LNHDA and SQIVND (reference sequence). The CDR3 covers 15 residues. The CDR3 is CASSMGLAGTYEQYF. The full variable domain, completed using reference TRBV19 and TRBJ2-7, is DGGITQSPKYLFRKEGQNVTLSCEQNLNHDAMYWYRQDPGQGLRLIYYSQIVNDFQKGDIAEGYSVSREKKESFPLTVTSAQKNPTAFYLCASSMGLAGTYEQYFGPGTRLTVT.

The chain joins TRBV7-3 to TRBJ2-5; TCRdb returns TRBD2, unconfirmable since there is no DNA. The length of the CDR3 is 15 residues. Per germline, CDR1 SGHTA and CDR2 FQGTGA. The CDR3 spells CASSFLAGGEETQYF. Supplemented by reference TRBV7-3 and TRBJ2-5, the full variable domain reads GAGVSQTPSNKVTEKGKYVELRCDPISGHTALYWYRQSLGQGPEFLIYFQGTGAADDSGLPNDRFFAVRPEGSVSTLKIQRTERGDSAVYLCASSFLAGGEETQYFGPGTRLLVL.

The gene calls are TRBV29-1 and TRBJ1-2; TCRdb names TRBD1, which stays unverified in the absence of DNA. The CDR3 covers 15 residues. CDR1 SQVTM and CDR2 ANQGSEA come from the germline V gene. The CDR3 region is CSVVPRQGELYGYTF. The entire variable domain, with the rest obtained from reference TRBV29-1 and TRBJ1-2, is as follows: SAVISQKPSRDICQRGTSLTIQCQVDSQVTMMFWYRQQPGQSLTLIATANQGSEATYESGFVIDKFPISRPNLTFSTLTVSNMSPEDSSIYLCSVVPRQGELYGYTFGSGTRLTVV.

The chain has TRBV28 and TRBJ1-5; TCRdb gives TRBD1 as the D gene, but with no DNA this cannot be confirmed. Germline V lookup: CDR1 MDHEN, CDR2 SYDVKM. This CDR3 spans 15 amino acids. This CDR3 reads CASRAQGVSNQPQHF.

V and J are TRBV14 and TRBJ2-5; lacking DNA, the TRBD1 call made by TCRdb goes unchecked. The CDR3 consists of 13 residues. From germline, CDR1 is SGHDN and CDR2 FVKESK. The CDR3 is CASSSWGGETQYF.

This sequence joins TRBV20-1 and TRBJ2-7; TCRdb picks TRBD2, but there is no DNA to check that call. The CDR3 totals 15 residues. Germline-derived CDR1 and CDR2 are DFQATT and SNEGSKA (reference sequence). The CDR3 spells CSARPLAGDSYEQYF.

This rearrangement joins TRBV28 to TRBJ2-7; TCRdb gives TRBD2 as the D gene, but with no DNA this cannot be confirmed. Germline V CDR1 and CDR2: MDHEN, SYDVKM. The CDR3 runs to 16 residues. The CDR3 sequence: CASSFGFRERIYEQYF.

The CDR3 is CASSLGQGEPFF. The chain links TRBV27 to TRBJ1-1; the TRBD1 assignment by TCRdb is unverifiable without DNA. The CDR3 has 12 residues. Germline assignment: CDR1 MNHEY and CDR2 SMNVEV (reference sequence).